The present T cell receptor beta chain was sequenced within a study of OX40 agonist ivuxolimab in advanced cancers. Libraries were prepared by immunoSEQ multiplex PCR; TCRdb keeps only in-frame clonotypes and omits some of them. The table includes around 66,000 clones, 75% to 90% detected once. The receptor's source is an adult with an advanced solid tumor such as melanoma, head and neck, liver or kidney cancer. The sample in question was CD4+ or CD8+ T cells sorted from blood, obtained in a trial of the OX40 agonist ivuxolimab.

CDR3 coding DNA: TGTGCCACCCTACCCAGGGGGGGAGGCAATTCACCCCTCCACTTT. Its translation: CATLPRGGGNSPLHF. V and J are TRBV19 and TRBJ1-6; 7 bases are shared with TRBD1. Germline values: CDR1 LNHDA, CDR2 SQIVND (reference sequence). V was pared by 10 bases and J by 7 bases, with 13 bases of the junction left unmatched. This CDR3 contains 15 residues.